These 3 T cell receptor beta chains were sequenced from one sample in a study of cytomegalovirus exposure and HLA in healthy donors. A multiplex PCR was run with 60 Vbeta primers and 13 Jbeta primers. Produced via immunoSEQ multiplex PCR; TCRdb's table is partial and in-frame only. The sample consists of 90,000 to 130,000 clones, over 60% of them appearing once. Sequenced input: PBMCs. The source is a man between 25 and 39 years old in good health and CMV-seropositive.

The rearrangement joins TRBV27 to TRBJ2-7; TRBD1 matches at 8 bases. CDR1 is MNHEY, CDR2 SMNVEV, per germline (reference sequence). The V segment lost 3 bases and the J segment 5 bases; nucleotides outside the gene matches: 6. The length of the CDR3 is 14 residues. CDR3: CASSLGQGANEQYF. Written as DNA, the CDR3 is TGTGCCAGCAGTTTGGGGCAGGGGGCCAACGAGCAGTACTTC.

The CDR3 bases are TGTGCCAGCAGTCTCCCGACAGGGGCTGGGGCCAACGTCCTGACTTTC. Encoded protein: CASSLPTGAGANVLTF. This chain joins TRBV28 and TRBJ2-6, with 8 bases matching TRBD1. The V gene end was trimmed by 5 bases and the J gene end by 2 bases; junction bases not matched to a gene: 5. CDR1 is MDHEN and CDR2 is SYDVKM in the germline V gene. The length of the CDR3 is 16 residues.

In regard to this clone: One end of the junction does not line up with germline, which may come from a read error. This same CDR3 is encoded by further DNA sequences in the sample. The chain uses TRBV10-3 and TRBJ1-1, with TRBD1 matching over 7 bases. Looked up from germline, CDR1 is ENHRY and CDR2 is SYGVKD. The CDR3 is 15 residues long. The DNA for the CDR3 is TGTGCCATCAGTGAGTCTCTGGACAGGAACACTGAGGCTTTCTTT. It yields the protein CAISESLDRNTEAFF.